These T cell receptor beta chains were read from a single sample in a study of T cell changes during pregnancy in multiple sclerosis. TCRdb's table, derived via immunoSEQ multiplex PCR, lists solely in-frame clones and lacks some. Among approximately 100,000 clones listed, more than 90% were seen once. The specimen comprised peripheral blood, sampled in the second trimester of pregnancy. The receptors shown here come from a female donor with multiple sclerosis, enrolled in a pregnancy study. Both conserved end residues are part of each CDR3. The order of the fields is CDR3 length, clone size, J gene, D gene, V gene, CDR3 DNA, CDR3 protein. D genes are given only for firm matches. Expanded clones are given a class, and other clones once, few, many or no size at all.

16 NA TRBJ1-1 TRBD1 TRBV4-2 TGTGCCAGCAGCCCCACGGGACAGGGGTATGACACTGAAGCTTTCTTT CASSPTGQGYDTEAFF
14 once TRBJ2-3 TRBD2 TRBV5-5 TGTGCCAGCAGCTTAAGCGGGATGACAGATACGCAGTATTTT CASSLSGMTDTQYF
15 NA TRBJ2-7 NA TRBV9 TGTGCCAGCAGCGTAACAGGGATCTCAATAGACGAGCAGTACTTC CASSVTGISIDEQYF
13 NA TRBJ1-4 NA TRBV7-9 TGTGCCAGCAGCGACAGTTTTTATGAAAAACTGTTTTTT CASSDSFYEKLFF
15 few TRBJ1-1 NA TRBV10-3 TGTGCCATCAGTGATGCGGGCCTTCCGAACACTGAAGCTTTCTTT CAISDAGLPNTEAFF
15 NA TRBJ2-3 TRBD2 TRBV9 TGTGCCAGCAGCGTAGAACTAGCGGGCACAGATACGCAGTATTTT CASSVELAGTDTQYF
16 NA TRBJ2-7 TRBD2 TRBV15 TGTGCCACCAGCAGAAGAAGGACTAGCGGGAGGGGTGAGCAGTACTTC CATSRRRTSGRGEQYF
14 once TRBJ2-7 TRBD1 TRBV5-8 TGTGCCAGCAGCTGGACAGGTCAGCCCTACGAGCAGTACTTC CASSWTGQPYEQYF
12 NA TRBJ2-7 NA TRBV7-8 TGTGCCAGCAGCTTAGCTCCATACGAGCAGTACTTC CASSLAPYEQYF
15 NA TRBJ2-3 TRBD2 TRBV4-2 TGTGCCAGCAGCATTGATGGGGGGGACACAGATACGCAGTATTTT CASSIDGGDTDTQYF
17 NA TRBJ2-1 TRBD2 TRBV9 TGTGCCAGCAGCCCACGGGACTACCTACGATCAGGTGATGAGCAGTTCTTC CASSPRDYLRSGDEQFF
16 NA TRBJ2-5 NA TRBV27 TGTGCCAGCAGTTTACGGTCGACATCTGTACAAGAGACCCAGTACTTC CASSLRSTSVQETQYF
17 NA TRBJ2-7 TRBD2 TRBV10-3 TGTGCCATCAGTGAGTCGCAAGCGGGAGGCCCCAGGGGTGAGCAGTACTTC CAISESQAGGPRGEQYF
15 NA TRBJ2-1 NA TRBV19 TGTGCCAGTAGACGGACTTTGAGCTCCTACAATGAGCAGTTCTTC CASRRTLSSYNEQFF
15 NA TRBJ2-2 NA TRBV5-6 TGTGCCAGCAGCTTGGCGGGAGCTAACACCGGGGAGCTGTTTTTT CASSLAGANTGELFF
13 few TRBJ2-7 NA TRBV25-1 TGTGCCAGCAGTGAGGACAGCTACTACGAGCAGTACTTC CASSEDSYYEQYF
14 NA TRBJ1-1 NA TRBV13 TGTGCCAGCACCCAATGGGCGGGGAACACTGAAGCTTTCTTT CASTQWAGNTEAFF
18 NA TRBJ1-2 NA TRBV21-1 TGTGCCAGCAGCTTTATCCGGGACAGACAAAGGGGGGACTATGGCTACACCTTC CASSFIRDRQRGDYGYTF
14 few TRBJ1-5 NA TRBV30 TGTGCCTGGAGGGCCCCATCAAGCAATCAGCCCCAGCATTTT CAWRAPSSNQPQHF
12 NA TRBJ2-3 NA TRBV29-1 TGCAGCGTTGAAGCAGTCCCAGATACGCAGTATTTT CSVEAVPDTQYF
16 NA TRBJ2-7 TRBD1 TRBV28 TGTGCCAGCAGCGCCACGGGACAGGGGGACTCCTACGAGCAGTACTTC CASSATGQGDSYEQYF
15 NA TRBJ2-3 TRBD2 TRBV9 TGTGCCAGCAGCGTTAGCGGGACCAGCACAGATACGCAGTATTTT CASSVSGTSTDTQYF
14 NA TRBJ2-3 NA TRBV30 TGTGCCTGGAAGCATGGGCTGAACACAGATACGCAGTATTTT CAWKHGLNTDTQYF
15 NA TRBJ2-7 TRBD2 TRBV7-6 TGTGCCAGCAGCTTATTGGCGGGAGGGCCTTACGAGCAGTACTTC CASSLLAGGPYEQYF
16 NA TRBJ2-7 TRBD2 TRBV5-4 TGTGCCAGCAGCTGGGGGACTAGCGGGAGTTTGTACGAGCAGTACTTC CASSWGTSGSLYEQYF
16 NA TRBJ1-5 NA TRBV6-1 TGTGCCAGCAGTGAAGGGGTACGTGGAGGCAATCAGCCCCAGCATTTT CASSEGVRGGNQPQHF
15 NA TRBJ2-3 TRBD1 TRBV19 TGTGCCAGTAGTATTGGGGGACAGGGAGGAGATACGCAGTATTTT CASSIGGQGGDTQYF
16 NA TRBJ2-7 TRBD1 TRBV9 TGTGCCAGCAGCGCGACTCCGGGACAGGGGAATGCGGAGCAGTACTTC CASSATPGQGNAEQYF
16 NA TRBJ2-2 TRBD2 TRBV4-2 TGTGCCAGCAGCCAAGAGGGGACTAGCGCTACCGGGGAGCTGTTTTTT CASSQEGTSATGELFF
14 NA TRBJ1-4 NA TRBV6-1 TGTGCCAGCAGTGCGACAAGGCGTAATGAAAAACTGTTTTTT CASSATRRNEKLFF
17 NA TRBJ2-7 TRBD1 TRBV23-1 TGCGCCAGCAGTCAATCGACCACGGGACAGGCCAACTACGAGCAGTACTTC CASSQSTTGQANYEQYF
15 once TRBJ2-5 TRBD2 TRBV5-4 TGTGCCAGCAGCCTCCAAGCGGGGGTTCAAGAGACCCAGTACTTC CASSLQAGVQETQYF
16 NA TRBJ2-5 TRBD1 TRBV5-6 TGTGCCAGCAGCTTCTGGACAGGGGGGCGGCAAGAGACCCAGTACTTC CASSFWTGGRQETQYF
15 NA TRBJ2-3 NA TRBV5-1 TGCGCCAGCACCCGGGCGGCAGGGGGGACAGATACGCAGTATTTT CASTRAAGGTDTQYF
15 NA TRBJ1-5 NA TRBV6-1 TGTGCCAGCAGTTCGATCGACAGCTACAATCAGCCCCAGCATTTT CASSSIDSYNQPQHF
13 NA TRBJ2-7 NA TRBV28 TGTGCCAGCATTGAGGGGGGGCGCTACGAGCAGTACTTC CASIEGGRYEQYF
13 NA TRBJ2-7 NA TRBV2 TGTGCCAGCAGGGGGGCTGTGCGATACGAGCAGTACTTC CASRGAVRYEQYF
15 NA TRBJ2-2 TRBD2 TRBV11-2 TGTGCCAGCAGCGCAGCGGGGGCGAACACCGGGGAGCTGTTTTTT CASSAAGANTGELFF
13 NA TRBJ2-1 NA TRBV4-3 TGCGCCAGCAGCCAAGATAAAGGGGGTGAGCAGTTCTTC CASSQDKGGEQFF
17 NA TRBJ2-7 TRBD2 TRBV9 TGTGCCAGCAGCGAGGGAGGGGCTAGCGGGAGAAGGGACGAGCAGTACTTC CASSEGGASGRRDEQYF
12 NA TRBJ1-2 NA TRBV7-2 TGTGCCAGCAGCTTGAACAGGGTTGGCTACACCTTC CASSLNRVGYTF